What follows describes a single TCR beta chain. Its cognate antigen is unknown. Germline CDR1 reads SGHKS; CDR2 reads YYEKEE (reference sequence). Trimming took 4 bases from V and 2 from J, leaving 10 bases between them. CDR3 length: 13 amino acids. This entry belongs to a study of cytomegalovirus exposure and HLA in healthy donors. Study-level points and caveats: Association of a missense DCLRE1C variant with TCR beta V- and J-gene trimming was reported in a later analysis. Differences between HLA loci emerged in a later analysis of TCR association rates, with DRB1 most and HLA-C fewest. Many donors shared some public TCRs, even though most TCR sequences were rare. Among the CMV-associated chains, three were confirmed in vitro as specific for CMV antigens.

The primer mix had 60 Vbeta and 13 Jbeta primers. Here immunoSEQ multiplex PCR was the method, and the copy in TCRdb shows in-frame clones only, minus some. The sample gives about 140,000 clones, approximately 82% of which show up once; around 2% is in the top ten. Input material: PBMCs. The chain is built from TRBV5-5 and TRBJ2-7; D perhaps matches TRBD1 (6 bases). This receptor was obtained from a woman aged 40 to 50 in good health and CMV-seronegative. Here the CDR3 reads CASSLQGPYEQYF. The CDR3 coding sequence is TGTGCCAGCAGCCTTCAGGGGCCCTACGAGCAGTACTTC. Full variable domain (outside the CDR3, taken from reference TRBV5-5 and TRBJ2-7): DAGVTQSPTHLIKTRGQQVTLRCSPISGHKSVSWYQQVLGQGPQFIFQYYEKEERGRGNFPDRFSARQFPNYSSELNVNALLLGDSALYLCASSLQGPYEQYFGPGTRLTVT.